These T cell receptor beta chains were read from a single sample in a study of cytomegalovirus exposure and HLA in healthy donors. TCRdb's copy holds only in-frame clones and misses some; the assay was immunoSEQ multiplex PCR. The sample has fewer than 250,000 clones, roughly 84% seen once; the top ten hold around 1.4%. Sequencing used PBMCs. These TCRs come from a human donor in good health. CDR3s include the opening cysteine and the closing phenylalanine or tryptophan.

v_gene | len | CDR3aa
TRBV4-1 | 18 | CASSQDRAGPRPAYGYTF
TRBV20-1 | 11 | CAGGHYYGYTF
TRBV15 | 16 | CATSITRTGPTDTQYF
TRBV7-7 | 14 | CASSLPGGGETQYF
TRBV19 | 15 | CASSTSIPGSNEQFF
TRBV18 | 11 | CASSPLSEAFF
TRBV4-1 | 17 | CASSQVTSGRPGDTQYF
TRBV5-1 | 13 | CASGQGSNSPLHF
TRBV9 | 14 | CASSPRDRGYEQYF
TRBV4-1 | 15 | CASSSTSGRWETQYF
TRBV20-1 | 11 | CSAIWNTEAFF
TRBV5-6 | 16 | CASSRTGSGSYNEQFF
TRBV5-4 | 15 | CASSQSSGLSYEQYF
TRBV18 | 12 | CASSPSGDGYTF
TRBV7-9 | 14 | CSSSRGTSTYEQYF
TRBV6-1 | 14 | CACFRQGARYEQYF
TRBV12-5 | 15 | CASGLVAAGVYEQYF
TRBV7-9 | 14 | CASSSIGTSGSRFF
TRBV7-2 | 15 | CASSLFLVSTDTQYF
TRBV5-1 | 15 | CASSLGLAGGYEQYF
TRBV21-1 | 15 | CASSLTGTGSYEQYF
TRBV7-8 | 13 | CASSLVVNTEAFF
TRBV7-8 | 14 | CASSLRLDSYEQYF
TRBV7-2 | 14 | CASSLEGQAGGYTF
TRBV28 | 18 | CASSLDRDRVLGGYEQYF
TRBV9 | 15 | CASSLGTGAWETQYF
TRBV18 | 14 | CASSPPIFGTEAFF
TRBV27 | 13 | CASSSYGGLEQFF
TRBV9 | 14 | CASSDQRQGYGYTF
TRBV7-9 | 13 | CSSTTQGDQPQHF
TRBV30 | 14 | CAWSAAQGWTEAFF
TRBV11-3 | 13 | CASSLGVRETQYF
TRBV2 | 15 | CASSESRLAGGEQYF
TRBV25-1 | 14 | CASSEARGDEKLFF
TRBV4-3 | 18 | CASSPQQGSFSGANVLTF
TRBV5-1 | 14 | CASSLPSGNNEQFF
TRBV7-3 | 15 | CASSLIGTSTDTQYF
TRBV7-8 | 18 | CASSWGLAGGSSTDTQYF
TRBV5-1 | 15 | CASSIRTDTNYGYTF
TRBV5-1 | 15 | CASSPTGGQSHEQFF
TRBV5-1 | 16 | CASSSYSSSGSYEQYF
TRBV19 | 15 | CASSIRALGNYEQYF
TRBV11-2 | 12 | CASSPRGTEAFF
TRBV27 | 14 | CASSSWDREGGYTF
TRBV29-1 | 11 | CSVAFNYGYTF
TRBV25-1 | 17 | CASSDGPGGLDTGELFF
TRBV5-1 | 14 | CASSLAGGVDTQYF
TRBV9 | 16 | CASSTPMGRVEEKLFF
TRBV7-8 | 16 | CASSLSRQGHSYEQYF
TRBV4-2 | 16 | CASSQVAEGPYNEQFF
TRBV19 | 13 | CASRIPGSYGYTF
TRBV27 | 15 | CASSFLGEKSYEQYF
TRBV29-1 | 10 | CSVPSVGAIF
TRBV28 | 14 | CASSFQGSNQPQHF
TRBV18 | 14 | CASSSDSLNQPQHF
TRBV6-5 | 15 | CASRSTGGFLGELFF
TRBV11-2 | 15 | CASSTSGRIPGEQYF
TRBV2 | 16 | CASVLPGSGDNYGYTF
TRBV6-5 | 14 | CASSYAGSQETQYF
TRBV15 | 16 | CATSRDKTLRPYEQYF